This TCR beta chain was observed in a study of cytomegalovirus exposure and HLA in healthy donors. It was with 60 Vbeta and 13 Jbeta primers that the PCR ran. Measured with immunoSEQ multiplex PCR; TCRdb has only the in-frame clones, and not every one. This table has under 200,000 clones, around 90% appearing once. Sequencing was performed on PBMCs. This clonotype originated in a boy aged 2 to 9 in good health and CMV-seronegative.

CDR3 amino acids: CASGRDSKGTDTQYF. The CDR3 DNA reads as TGTGCCAGCGGCCGGGACAGCAAGGGCACAGATACGCAGTATTTT. This chain joins TRBV6-1 and TRBJ2-3; 7 nucleotides line up with TRBD1. Trimming cost V 8 bases and J 1 base; bases outside gene matches: 9. The CDR3 is made up of 15 amino acids. Per germline, CDR1 MNHNS and CDR2 SASEGT.